One and the same sample provided the 8 T cell receptor beta chains below, sequenced in a study of identifying expanded T cells in peripheral blood. TCRdb keeps only in-frame clones here, not all; method: immunoSEQ multiplex PCR. Here the sample spans over 65,000 clones, approximately 90% being singletons. The sequenced material came from blood. Receptors were obtained from a person between 18 and 70 years old in good health.

This chain joins TRBV27 and TRBJ2-7, with 8 bases matching TRBD1. The CDR3 has 16 residues. CDR1 and CDR2 (germline): MNHEY, SMNVEV (reference sequence). After removal of 6 bases from V and 2 bases from J, the junction contained 12 bases not matched to a gene. The CDR3 nucleotides are TGTGCCAGCAGCCCCTTGTCCGACAGGGGCCCCTACGAGCAGTACTTC. The encoded protein is CASSPLSDRGPYEQYF.

The V gene is TRBV11-3, the J gene TRBJ2-7, with 9 bases that match TRBD1. J was trimmed by 5 bases and V by 5 bases; bases with no gene match: 10. This CDR3 is 15 amino acids long. Germline lookup yields CDR1 SGHNT and CDR2 YENEEA. The CDR3 loop reads CASSAPGQGLHEQYF. For the CDR3, the DNA is TGTGCCAGCAGCGCCCCGGGACAGGGTCTCCACGAGCAGTACTTC. The complete variable domain, with remaining parts taken from reference TRBV11-3 and TRBJ2-7, reads EAGVVQSPRYKIIEKKQPVAFWCNPISGHNTLYWYLQNLGQGPELLIRYENEEAVDDSQLPKDRFSAERLKGVDSTLKIQPAELGDSAVYLCASSAPGQGLHEQYFGPGTRLTVT.

This sequence joins TRBV6-5 and TRBJ2-5, with 10 bases identical to TRBD1. The CDR3 contains 14 residues. V was clipped by 5 bases and J by 5 bases; unmatched bases: 5. The V gene's germline CDR1 is MNHEY and CDR2 SVGAGI. The CDR3 is CASSLTGGLETQYF. The CDR3 region has the DNA TGTGCCAGCAGTCTGACAGGGGGCCTGGAGACCCAGTACTTC.

V is TRBV7-9 and J is TRBJ2-3; tentatively, D is TRBD1 (6 bases). Germline lookup yields CDR1 SEHNR and CDR2 FQNEAQ (reference sequence). The CDR3 has 14 residues. Trimming shortened V by 5 bases and J by 5 bases, and 14 bases separated the two germline ends. The CDR3 DNA is TGTGCCAGCAGCCTACAGACAGGAGGAGATACGCAGTATTTT. Amino acids: CASSLQTGGDTQYF.

V usage is TRBV18 and J usage is TRBJ2-3, with 8 positions matching TRBD2. The germline CDR1 and CDR2 sequences are KGHSH and LQKENI. With 2 bases clipped from V and 3 bases from J, the junction kept 4 bases outside the gene matches. This CDR3 is built from 15 residues. DNA for the CDR3: TGTGCCAGCTCACCAGTGAAGCGGGGGACAGATACGCAGTATTTT. This sequence encodes CASSPVKRGTDTQYF.

This clone was counted between two and nine times. This rearrangement joins TRBV29-1 to TRBJ1-5; 9 nucleotides align to TRBD1. Germline assignment: CDR1 SQVTM and CDR2 ANQGSEA. The CDR3 loop spans 14 amino acids. V lost 6 bases and J lost 5; bases outside the gene matches: 8. The CDR3 nucleotides read TGCAGCGTCACCGGGACAGGGCCCGATCAGCCCCAGCATTTT. This encodes CSVTGTGPDQPQHF. Complete variable domain (other parts from reference TRBV29-1 and TRBJ1-5): SAVISQKPSRDICQRGTSLTIQCQVDSQVTMMFWYRQQPGQSLTLIATANQGSEATYESGFVIDKFPISRPNLTFSTLTVSNMSPEDSSIYLCSVTGTGPDQPQHFGDGTRLSIL.

The gene calls are TRBV30 and TRBJ1-2, with D perhaps matching TRBD1 (6 bases). The CDR3 runs 15 residues. The V gene lost 1 base and the J gene lost 3 bases, with 15 bases spanning the gap. The germline CDR1 and CDR2 sequences are GTSNPN and SVGIG (reference sequence). CDR3 sequence (DNA): TGTGCCTGGAGTGACAAGGGGGGATTTTACTATGGCTACACCTTC. Protein: CAWSDKGGFYYGYTF.

The V and J genes are TRBV7-9 and TRBJ1-3, with TRBD1 as a possible D gene (5 bases). The CDR3 is 16 residues long. With 1 base removed from V and 0 bases from J, the gap between germline ends came to 10 bases. The germline gives CDR1 SEHNR, CDR2 FQNEAQ (reference sequence). In nucleotides, the CDR3 is TGTGCCAGCAGCTTAGATCGGGGCAGCTCTGGAAACACCATATATTTT. It yields the protein CASSLDRGSSGNTIYF.